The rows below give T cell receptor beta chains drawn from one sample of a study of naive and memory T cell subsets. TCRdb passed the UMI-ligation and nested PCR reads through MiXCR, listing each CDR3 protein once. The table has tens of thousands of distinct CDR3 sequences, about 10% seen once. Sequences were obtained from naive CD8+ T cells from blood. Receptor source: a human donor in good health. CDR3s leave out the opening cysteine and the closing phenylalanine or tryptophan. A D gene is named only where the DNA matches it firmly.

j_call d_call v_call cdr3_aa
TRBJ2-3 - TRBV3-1 ASSQEAASSDTQY
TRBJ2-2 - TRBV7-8 ASRFSLGADAGELF
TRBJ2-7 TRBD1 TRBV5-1 ASSPRTGGEQY
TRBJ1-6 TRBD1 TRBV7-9 ASSWPGQGNSPLH
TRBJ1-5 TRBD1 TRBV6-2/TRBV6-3 ASSYHQTGGAGQPQH
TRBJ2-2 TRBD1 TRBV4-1 ASSQGHRDRASNTGELF
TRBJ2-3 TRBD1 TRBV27 ASSLSSLGTGGELDTQY
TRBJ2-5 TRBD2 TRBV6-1 ASSEYGAGDYQETQY
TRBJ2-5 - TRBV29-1 SATEFLGYQETQY
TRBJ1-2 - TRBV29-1 SVEHRQGYT
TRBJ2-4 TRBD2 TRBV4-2 ASSPAHQLAGDKNIQY
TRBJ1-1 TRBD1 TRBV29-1 SVLDRQNTEAF
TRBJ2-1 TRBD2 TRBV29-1 SVGTSGRYNEQF
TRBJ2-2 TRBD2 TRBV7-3 ASSLTSGLAGVANTGELF
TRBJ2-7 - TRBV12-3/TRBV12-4 ASSFPGSHEQY
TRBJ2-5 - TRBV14 ASSPSVFESDWETQY
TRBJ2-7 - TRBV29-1 SVEDHPSPEQY
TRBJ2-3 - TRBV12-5 ASGLVVSRPGTDTQY
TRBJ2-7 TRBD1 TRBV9 ASSVGQGAYEQY
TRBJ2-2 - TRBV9 ASSVRVAGELF
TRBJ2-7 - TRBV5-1 ASSSYGATYEQY
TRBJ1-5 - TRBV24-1 ATSDLGRNQPQH